Sequencing of this TCR beta chain was carried out in a study of T cells in Graves' hyperthyroidism and ophthalmopathy. Study-level information: Any treatment followed the collection of peripheral blood at initial diagnosis. Study results and caveats: The model forecast ophthalmopathy, anticipating it by a median approximately 6.1 months before onset.

Hyperthyroidism in the patients, aged 18 to 65, was newly diagnosed and under 2 months in duration. In its sample, this clonotype was seen a few times. Its specificity is unknown. The CDR3 regions of TCR beta were amplified from RNA transcripts. The TCR CDR3 first-round RT-PCR relied on the HTBI primer set. TCRdb fed the multiplex PCR reads into MiXCR, producing one record per CDR3 protein. The data hold some 300,000 distinct CDR3 sequences, with 10% to 15% observed a single time. The sequencing input was blood. This sequence was found in a woman aged 25 to 39 with Graves' hyperthyroidism that later progressed to Graves' ophthalmopathy.

The CDR3 sequence: CASRSLAGGNYEQYF. The CDR3 DNA reads as TGTGCCAGTAGATCCCTAGCGGGAGGGAACTACGAGCAGTACTTC. The genes are TRBV19 and TRBJ2-7, with 12 bases lining up with TRBD2. V was clipped by 6 bases and J by 3 bases; unmatched bases: 6. The CDR3 is 15 residues long. CDR1 is LNHDA and CDR2 is SQIVND in the germline V gene (reference sequence).